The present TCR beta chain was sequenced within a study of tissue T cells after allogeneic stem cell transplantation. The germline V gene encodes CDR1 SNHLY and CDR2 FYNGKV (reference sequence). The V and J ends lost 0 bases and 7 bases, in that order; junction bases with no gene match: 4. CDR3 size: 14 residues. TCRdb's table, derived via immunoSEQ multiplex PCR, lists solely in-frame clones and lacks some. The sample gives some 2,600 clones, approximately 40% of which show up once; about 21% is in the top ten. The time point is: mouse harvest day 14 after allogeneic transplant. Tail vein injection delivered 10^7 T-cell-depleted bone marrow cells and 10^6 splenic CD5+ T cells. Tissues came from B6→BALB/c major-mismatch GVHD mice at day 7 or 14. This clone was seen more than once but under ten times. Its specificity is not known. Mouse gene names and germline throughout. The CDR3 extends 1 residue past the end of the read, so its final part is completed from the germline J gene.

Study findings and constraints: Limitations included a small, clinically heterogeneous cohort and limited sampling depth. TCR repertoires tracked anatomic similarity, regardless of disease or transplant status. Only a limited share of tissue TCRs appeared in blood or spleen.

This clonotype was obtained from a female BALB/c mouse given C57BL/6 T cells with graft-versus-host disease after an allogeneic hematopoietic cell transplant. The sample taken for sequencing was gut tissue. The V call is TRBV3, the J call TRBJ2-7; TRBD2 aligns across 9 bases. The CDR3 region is CASSLAGGAGEQYF. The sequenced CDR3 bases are TGTGCCAGCAGCTTAGCTGGGGGGGCGGGGGAACAGTAC.